Listed below are T cell receptor beta chains from one sample, sequenced in a study of CD8 T cells in Susac syndrome. TCRdb ran MiXCR on the immunoSEQ multiplex PCR reads and lists one entry per CDR3 protein. The sample lists 180,000 or so distinct CDR3 sequences, about 94% occurring once. The sequenced material came from CD4+ T cells from PBMCs. All receptors derive from a human donor in good health. CDR3s include the opening cysteine and the closing phenylalanine or tryptophan. Each record gives: J gene, D gene, clone size, V gene, CDR3 DNA, CDR3 protein. D genes are given only for firm matches. Clone size is given for some rows only: seen once, a few or many times, or a class if the clone is expanded.

j_call: TRBJ1-1; d_call: NA; clone_size: NA; v_call: TRBV29-1; cdr3_nt: TGCAGCGTTGAAGCTAATCGAGAAGCTTTCTTT; cdr3_aa: CSVEANREAFF
j_call: TRBJ1-4; d_call: TRBD1; clone_size: NA; v_call: TRBV20-1; cdr3_nt: TGCAGTGCTCCCACAGGGGCCGGACGTGAAAAACTGTTTTTT; cdr3_aa: CSAPTGAGREKLFF
j_call: TRBJ2-5; d_call: TRBD1; clone_size: NA; v_call: TRBV29-1; cdr3_nt: TGCAGCGTTGGTACAGGGGTGAGGGAGACCCAGTACTTC; cdr3_aa: CSVGTGVRETQYF
j_call: TRBJ2-7; d_call: NA; clone_size: NA; v_call: TRBV6-5; cdr3_nt: TGTGCCAGCAGGGCCGGGACACGCGAGCAGTACTTC; cdr3_aa: CASRAGTREQYF
j_call: TRBJ2-5; d_call: NA; clone_size: NA; v_call: TRBV5-6; cdr3_nt: TGTGCCAGCAGTCGGCAAGCCTCCCAAGAGACCCAGTACTTC; cdr3_aa: CASSRQASQETQYF
j_call: TRBJ2-1; d_call: NA; clone_size: NA; v_call: TRBV3-1; cdr3_nt: TGTGCCAGCAGTCAGGACACCGGCTCCTACAATGAGCAGTTCTTC; cdr3_aa: CASSQDTGSYNEQFF
j_call: TRBJ2-5; d_call: TRBD1; clone_size: once; v_call: TRBV9; cdr3_nt: TGTGCCAGCAGCGTCATGACAGGGGATCAAGAGACCCAGTACTTC; cdr3_aa: CASSVMTGDQETQYF
j_call: TRBJ2-3; d_call: NA; clone_size: NA; v_call: TRBV9; cdr3_nt: TGTGCCAGCAGCTCCCCCCCCGGGACGCAGTATTTT; cdr3_aa: CASSSPPGTQYF
j_call: TRBJ2-5; d_call: TRBD2; clone_size: NA; v_call: TRBV15; cdr3_nt: TGTGCCACCAGCAGAGATCTAGCGGGGACGGATAAGGGCCAGTACTTC; cdr3_aa: CATSRDLAGTDKGQYF
j_call: TRBJ1-2; d_call: NA; clone_size: NA; v_call: TRBV10-3; cdr3_nt: TGTGCCATCAGTAACAGGGATAGCTACACCTTC; cdr3_aa: CAISNRDSYTF
j_call: TRBJ2-1; d_call: NA; clone_size: NA; v_call: TRBV20-1; cdr3_nt: TGCAGTGCTAGAGATTTAATCTACAATGAGCAGTTCTTC; cdr3_aa: CSARDLIYNEQFF
j_call: TRBJ2-5; d_call: TRBD2; clone_size: NA; v_call: TRBV7-2; cdr3_nt: TGTGCCAGCCGCCCCAGGCTAGCGGGGTTCGAGACCCAGTACTTC; cdr3_aa: CASRPRLAGFETQYF
j_call: TRBJ2-5; d_call: NA; clone_size: once; v_call: TRBV7-2; cdr3_nt: TGTGCCAGCAGCCAACGGCGGGTTCCAGAGACCCAGTACTTC; cdr3_aa: CASSQRRVPETQYF
j_call: TRBJ2-2; d_call: NA; clone_size: NA; v_call: TRBV5-1; cdr3_nt: TGCGCCAGCAGCTTGGGCGGACCCGAACTCAACACCGGGGAGCTGTTTTTT; cdr3_aa: CASSLGGPELNTGELFF
j_call: TRBJ1-1; d_call: NA; clone_size: once; v_call: TRBV3-1; cdr3_nt: TGTGCCAGCAGCCCTCAAATGAACACTGAAGCTTTCTTT; cdr3_aa: CASSPQMNTEAFF
j_call: TRBJ2-5; d_call: NA; clone_size: NA; v_call: TRBV6-2/TRBV6-3; cdr3_nt: TGTGCCAGCAGTACTGGGGGAGAGACCCAGTACTTC; cdr3_aa: CASSTGGETQYF
j_call: TRBJ1-4; d_call: NA; clone_size: NA; v_call: TRBV7-6; cdr3_nt: TGTGCCAGCAGCTTGGCTGTCGGGGGCGATGAAAAACTGTTTTTT; cdr3_aa: CASSLAVGGDEKLFF
j_call: TRBJ2-3; d_call: NA; clone_size: NA; v_call: TRBV4-3; cdr3_nt: TGCGCCAGCAGCCAAAGGGTCGTAGGCACAGATACGCAGTATTTT; cdr3_aa: CASSQRVVGTDTQYF
j_call: TRBJ1-1; d_call: TRBD1; clone_size: NA; v_call: TRBV18; cdr3_nt: TGTGCCAGCTCATCAGCGACAGGGGTGAACACTGAAGCTTTCTTT; cdr3_aa: CASSSATGVNTEAFF
j_call: TRBJ2-5; d_call: NA; clone_size: NA; v_call: TRBV5-7; cdr3_nt: TGTGCCAGCACCCCAGGAAGGCAGGAAGAGACCCAGTACTTC; cdr3_aa: CASTPGRQEETQYF
j_call: TRBJ1-1; d_call: NA; clone_size: NA; v_call: TRBV7-9; cdr3_nt: TGTGCCAGCAGTTTGGAGGGGGGCACTGAAGCTTTCTTT; cdr3_aa: CASSLEGGTEAFF
j_call: TRBJ1-5; d_call: NA; clone_size: NA; v_call: TRBV30; cdr3_nt: TGTGCCTGGAGTGTAAACACCGGCAATCAGCCCCAGCATTTT; cdr3_aa: CAWSVNTGNQPQHF
j_call: TRBJ1-6; d_call: TRBD1; clone_size: few; v_call: TRBV6-4; cdr3_nt: TGTGCCAGCAGTGAATTGGGACAGGGTGGTTCACCCCTCCACTTT; cdr3_aa: CASSELGQGGSPLHF
j_call: TRBJ2-5; d_call: NA; clone_size: NA; v_call: TRBV3-1; cdr3_nt: TGTGCCAGCAGCCAAGTGGACAATCCTCTGACCCAGTACTTC; cdr3_aa: CASSQVDNPLTQYF